This T cell receptor (beta chain) was identified in a study of blood T cell repertoires in COVID-19. Study-level background: The United States, Italy and Spain were the sources of the acute and convalescent COVID-19 samples.

In germline, CDR1 is KGHDR, CDR2 SFDVKD. The V gene end was trimmed by 6 bases and the J gene end by 7 bases; junction bases not matched to a gene: 8. The CDR3 covers 14 residues. Generated by immunoSEQ multiplex PCR, the TCRdb table keeps only in-frame clones and is missing some. The data hold approximately 350,000 clones, with 80% to 90% observed a single time. The sequence was obtained from a woman in her sixties or seventies with COVID-19, enrolled during active disease. The genes are TRBV24-1 and TRBJ2-1; 7 positions agree with TRBD1. Specimen: peripheral blood. The CDR3 coding sequence is TGTGCCACCAGTCACAGGGGATTCCAGAATGAGCAGTTCTTC. Translation gives CATSHRGFQNEQFF.